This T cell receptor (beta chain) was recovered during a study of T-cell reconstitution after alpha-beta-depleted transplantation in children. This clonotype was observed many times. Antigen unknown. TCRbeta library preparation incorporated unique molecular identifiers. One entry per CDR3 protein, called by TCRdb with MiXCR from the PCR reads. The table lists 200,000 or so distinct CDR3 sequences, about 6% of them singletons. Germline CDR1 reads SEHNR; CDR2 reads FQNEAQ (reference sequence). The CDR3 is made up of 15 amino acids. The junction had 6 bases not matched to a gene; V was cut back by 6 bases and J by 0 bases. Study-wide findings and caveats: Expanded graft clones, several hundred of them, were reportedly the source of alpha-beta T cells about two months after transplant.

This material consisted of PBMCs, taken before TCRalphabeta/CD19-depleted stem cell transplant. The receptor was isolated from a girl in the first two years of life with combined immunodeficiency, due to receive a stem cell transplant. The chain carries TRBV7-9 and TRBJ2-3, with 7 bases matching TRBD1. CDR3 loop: CASSLQGSSTDTQYF. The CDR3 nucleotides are TGTGCCAGCAGTTTACAGGGGAGTAGCACAGATACGCAGTATTTT.